Sequencing of this T cell receptor beta chain was carried out in a study of OX40 agonist ivuxolimab in advanced cancers. The data were produced by immunoSEQ multiplex PCR, yet TCRdb's version contains in-frame clones alone and is incomplete. The table records 69,000 or so clones, about 87% of them present only once. Germline-derived CDR1 and CDR2 are MNHNS and SASEGT. The CDR3 is made up of 15 amino acids. After removal of 6 bases from V and 7 bases from J, the junction contained 9 bases not matched to a gene. The source material was CD4+ or CD8+ T cells sorted from blood, sampled in a trial of the OX40 agonist ivuxolimab. The sequence was collected from an adult with an advanced solid tumor such as melanoma, head and neck, liver or kidney cancer. The J gene is TRBJ2-1, the V gene TRBV6-1, with 10 bases matching TRBD2. The CDR3 loop is CASSPERGGANEQFF. In nucleotides, the CDR3 is TGTGCCAGCAGCCCGGAGCGGGGGGGGGCAAATGAGCAGTTCTTC.